Listed below are T cell receptor beta chains from one sample, sequenced in a study of T cell changes during pregnancy in multiple sclerosis. Assay used: immunoSEQ multiplex PCR; TCRdb lists only in-frame clones, some missing. The data show 50,000 to 65,000 clones, about 96% seen once. The sequencing here drew on CD8+ T cells from peripheral blood mononuclear cells, taken after pregnancy. These receptors all come from a female donor with multiple sclerosis, enrolled in a pregnancy study. Both conserved end residues are part of each CDR3. D genes are given only for firm matches. Clone size is stated in some rows and not others, as once, few, many or a class when expanded.

>NA|TRBJ1-1|TRBV15|NA
CATRGGTTNTEAFF
TGTGCCACCCGGGGAGGCACAACGAACACTGAAGCTTTCTTT
>NA|TRBJ2-7|TRBV7-9|NA
CASSPSLAPYEQYF
TGTGCCAGCAGCCCCTCGCTAGCGCCATACGAGCAGTACTTC
>few|TRBJ1-1|TRBV7-6|NA
CASSSRLNTEAFF
TGTGCCAGCAGTTCCAGGTTGAACACTGAAGCTTTCTTT
>NA|TRBJ2-5|TRBV9|TRBD2
CASSPGTSGTRETQYF
TGTGCCAGCAGCCCGGGGACTAGCGGGACGAGGGAGACCCAGTACTTC
>once|TRBJ2-5|TRBV30|TRBD2
CAWRGTGTSGLRTQYF
TGTGCCTGGAGGGGGACTGGGACTAGCGGGCTAAGGACCCAGTACTTC
>NA|TRBJ1-4|TRBV5-1|TRBD1
CASSSGWTATGTGTEKLFF
TGCGCCAGCAGTTCGGGATGGACGGCGACCGGGACAGGGACTGAAAAACTGTTTTTT
>NA|TRBJ2-1|TRBV4-2|NA
CASRIEGGTYNEQFF
TGTGCCAGCAGAATAGAGGGGGGGACCTACAATGAGCAGTTCTTC
>NA|TRBJ1-5|TRBV6-1|NA
CASTDAGQPQHF
TGTGCCAGCACAGACGCGGGTCAGCCCCAGCATTTT
>NA|TRBJ2-1|TRBV4-1|TRBD2
CASSQDYLAGGAYNEQFF
TGCGCCAGCAGCCAAGATTACTTAGCGGGAGGGGCCTACAATGAGCAGTTCTTC
>NA|TRBJ2-7|TRBV27|TRBD1
CASSLGQGNYEQYF
TGTGCCAGCAGTCTGGGACAGGGGAATTACGAGCAGTACTTC
>NA|TRBJ2-7|TRBV4-1|TRBD2
CASSPRGGSWDEQYF
TGCGCCAGCAGCCCCCGCGGCGGGAGTTGGGACGAGCAGTACTTC
>NA|TRBJ1-5|TRBV10-1|NA
CASRNRGNQPQHF
TGCGCCAGCAGGAACAGGGGCAATCAGCCCCAGCATTTT
>NA|TRBJ2-7|TRBV7-9|NA
CASSLVSSRENEQYF
TGTGCCAGCAGCTTAGTCTCTTCGCGTGAAAACGAGCAGTACTTC
>NA|TRBJ2-2|TRBV7-9|TRBD2
CASSLFSGGTNTGELFF
TGTGCCAGCAGCTTATTTAGCGGGGGAACGAACACCGGGGAGCTGTTTTTT
>NA|TRBJ2-2|TRBV19|TRBD1
CASRTTGSITGELFF
TGTGCCAGTAGGACGACAGGGAGTATTACCGGGGAGCTGTTTTTT
>NA|TRBJ1-4|TRBV27|NA
CASSFSGINEKLFF
TGTGCCAGCAGTTTTTCGGGGATTAATGAAAAACTGTTTTTT
>once|TRBJ1-2|TRBV28|NA
CASSLLLRDQYGYTF
TGTGCCAGCAGCCTACTACTACGAGACCAATATGGCTACACCTTC
>NA|TRBJ2-7|TRBV30|TRBD1
CAWEQGAGYEQYF
TGTGCCTGGGAACAGGGGGCGGGATACGAGCAGTACTTC
>NA|TRBJ2-3|TRBV11-3|TRBD2
CASSFSGSYGDTQYF
TGTGCCAGCAGCTTCAGCGGGAGTTATGGAGATACGCAGTATTTT
>NA|TRBJ2-5|TRBV7-9|TRBD2
CASSLTGLAGAGETQYF
TGTGCCAGCAGCTTAACGGGACTAGCGGGAGCTGGGGAGACCCAGTACTTC
>NA|TRBJ1-2|TRBV5-6|NA
CASSKGWNKAVFYGYTF
TGTGCCAGCAGCAAGGGCTGGAATAAAGCGGTGTTTTATGGCTACACCTTC
>NA|TRBJ1-2|TRBV27|TRBD1
CASSSDRTGNYGYTF
TGTGCCAGCAGTTCGGACAGGACCGGTAACTATGGCTACACCTTC
>NA|TRBJ2-7|TRBV19|NA
CASSITGAYEQYF
TGTGCCAGTAGTATAACTGGGGCGTACGAGCAGTACTTC
>NA|TRBJ2-3|TRBV27|TRBD2
CASSPLAGYTDTQYF
TGTGCCAGCAGTCCCCTAGCGGGGTACACAGATACGCAGTATTTT
>NA|TRBJ2-2|TRBV10-3|NA
CAILELPGELFF
TGTGCCATCCTGGAGCTGCCCGGGGAGCTGTTTTTT
>NA|TRBJ1-3|TRBV2|TRBD1
CASSGQGPRENTIYF
TGTGCCAGCAGTGGACAGGGGCCGCGTGAAAACACCATATATTTT
>NA|TRBJ2-5|TRBV19|TRBD1
CASSEGLGTAETQYF
TGTGCCAGTAGTGAGGGTTTGGGGACAGCTGAGACCCAGTACTTC
>NA|TRBJ1-5|TRBV6-6|NA
CASSYSSATDQPQHF
TGTGCCAGCAGTTACTCGTCAGCGACGGATCAGCCCCAGCATTTT
>NA|TRBJ1-2|TRBV19|TRBD1
CASSMGQGLDYGYTF
TGTGCCAGTAGTATGGGACAGGGATTGGACTATGGCTACACCTTC
>NA|TRBJ2-7|TRBV7-9|TRBD2
CASSSPGTSGSYEQYF
TGTGCCAGCAGCTCCCCCGGGACTAGCGGCTCCTACGAGCAGTACTTC
>NA|TRBJ1-5|TRBV2|TRBD1
CASSAGRGRNQPQHF
TGTGCCAGCAGTGCTGGCAGGGGGCGGAATCAGCCCCAGCATTTT
>NA|TRBJ2-4|TRBV18|NA
CASSPSVGLRDIQYF
TGTGCCAGCTCACCATCTGTCGGACTCCGGGACATTCAGTACTTC
>NA|TRBJ2-7|TRBV28|NA
CASSYIDSSYEQYF
TGTGCCAGCAGTTACATTGACAGCTCCTACGAGCAGTACTTC
>NA|TRBJ1-2|TRBV7-9|NA
CASSSGGTASYGYTF
TGTGCCAGCAGCTCTGGCGGAACGGCGAGCTATGGCTACACCTTC
>NA|TRBJ2-7|TRBV28|TRBD2
CASSSRTSGTYEQYF
TGTGCCAGCAGTTCTAGGACTAGCGGGACATACGAGCAGTACTTC
>NA|TRBJ2-1|TRBV19|TRBD2
CASSVSGRGYNEQFF
TGTGCCAGTAGTGTTAGCGGGAGGGGATACAATGAGCAGTTCTTC
>NA|TRBJ1-2|TRBV15|NA
CATSRDKGQINYGYTF
TGTGCCACCAGCAGAGATAAAGGACAGATTAACTATGGCTACACCTTC
>NA|TRBJ2-5|TRBV7-9|TRBD1
CASSFPGGGGETQYF
TGTGCCAGCAGCTTCCCAGGGGGCGGCGGGGAGACCCAGTACTTC
>NA|TRBJ2-1|TRBV5-1|TRBD1
CASSYRAGQVYNEQFF
TGCGCCAGCAGTTACCGGGCGGGACAGGTATACAATGAGCAGTTCTTC
>NA|TRBJ2-3|TRBV14|TRBD2
CASSQDTPSGLRDTQYF
TGTGCCAGCAGCCAAGATACACCTAGCGGTTTGCGGGATACGCAGTATTTT
>NA|TRBJ2-7|TRBV19|NA
CASSIRGIEEQYF
TGTGCCAGTAGTATCAGGGGTATAGAAGAGCAGTACTTC
>NA|TRBJ1-1|TRBV7-9|TRBD1
CASSSPWTGPNTEAFF
TGTGCCAGCAGCTCCCCCTGGACAGGGCCGAACACTGAAGCTTTCTTT
>NA|TRBJ2-5|TRBV28|TRBD2
CASSLPKGLALETQYF
TGTGCCAGCAGTTTACCGAAGGGACTAGCGCTAGAGACCCAGTACTTC
>NA|TRBJ2-1|TRBV2|TRBD2
CASSEGTSIEQFF
TGTGCCAGCAGTGAAGGGACTAGCATTGAGCAGTTCTTC
>NA|TRBJ1-1|TRBV28|NA
CASSQLGTTEAFF
TGTGCCAGCAGCCAACTTGGGACAACTGAAGCTTTCTTT
>NA|TRBJ2-1|TRBV7-2|TRBD2
CASSKTSGGYNEQFF
TGTGCCAGCAGCAAGACTAGCGGGGGGTACAATGAGCAGTTCTTC